This TCR beta chain comes out of a study of blood T cell repertoires in COVID-19. Study-wide background: From T cells, B-cell-depleted T cells, or PBMCs came the material, which was cDNA or gDNA.

TCRdb's copy holds only in-frame clones and misses some; the assay was immunoSEQ multiplex PCR. This sample has 150,000 to 200,000 clones, with around 80% found just once. The CDR3 has 15 residues. Germline V CDR1 and CDR2: MNHEY, SVGAGI. V was clipped by 4 bases and J by 3 bases; unmatched bases: 5. Grouping used clinical history reported by participants in a survey and questionnaire. Sequences were obtained from PBMCs or T cells enriched from blood (not recorded which). The sequence was collected from a middle-aged man who had recovered from COVID-19. The V call is TRBV6-5, the J call TRBJ2-3; 9 nucleotides agree with TRBD1. In DNA, the CDR3 is TGTGCCAGCAGTTGGAGACAGGGGGGAACAGATACGCAGTATTTT. Translated: CASSWRQGGTDTQYF.